This T cell receptor beta chain comes out of a study of a mutant IDH1 vaccine in newly diagnosed glioma. Study-wide context: Weeks 1, 3, 5, 7, 11, 15, 19 and 23 were when patients received their eight vaccinations. Vaccine administration was initiated 4-6 weeks following radiotherapy alone, or with temozolomide cycles. Pretreatment consisted of radiotherapy, temozolomide, or both, with most receiving both.

CDR3 size: 12 residues. Worth noting for this clone: No antigen is known for it.

Time point: week 23, last vaccination. Topical imiquimod was applied with each vaccine dose, which held 300 ug of mutant IDH1 20-mer peptide. The table came from immunoSEQ multiplex PCR; TCRdb's copy has only in-frame clones and leaves some out. The top ten clones hold approximately 1.4% of a sample with about 56,000 clones, around 86% of them seen once. The rearrangement uses TRBV1 and TRBJ2-1. TRBV1 is marked as a pseudogene. This specimen consisted of PBMCs, obtained from a glioma patient whose treatment included an IDH1 peptide vaccine. This TCR was sampled from a man aged 35 to 55 with glioma. The CDR3 DNA follows: TGCACCAGCGGGCGGACCTACAATGAGCAGTTCTTC. Residues: CTSGRTYNEQFF.